This section outlines one T cell receptor beta chain sequence together with its context. The data are from a study of blood T cell repertoires in COVID-19. Study details: Both acute and convalescent COVID-19 samples were obtained from the United States, Italy and Spain.

The CDR3 is 13 amino acids. The V end lost 8 bases, the J end lost 0 bases, and 5 bases lay between the germline ends. The germline CDR1 and CDR2 sequences are KGHSH and LQKENI. Under the authors' procedure: Reference gene primer amplification yielded estimated nucleated cell counts. Method: immunoSEQ multiplex PCR; TCRdb's copy keeps in-frame clones and lacks some. V and J calls and clone size are those listed in that table; D and trimming were worked out from the DNA. The sample shows around 160,000 clones, under 95% of them seen only once. Source material: peripheral blood. V usage is TRBV18 and J usage is TRBJ2-6, with TRBD2 as a possible D gene (5 bases). The clonotype was recovered from a man younger than 35 with acute or convalescent COVID-19. For the CDR3, the DNA is TGTGCCAGCCGGGACTCTGGGGCCAACGTCCTGACTTTC. Its protein is CASRDSGANVLTF. Full variable domain (missing parts from reference TRBV18 and TRBJ2-6): NAGVMQNPRHLVRRRGQEARLRCSPMKGHSHVYWYRQLPEEGLKFMVYLQKENIIDESGMPKERFSAEFPKEGPSILRIQQVVRGDSAAYFCASRDSGANVLTFGAGSRLTVL.